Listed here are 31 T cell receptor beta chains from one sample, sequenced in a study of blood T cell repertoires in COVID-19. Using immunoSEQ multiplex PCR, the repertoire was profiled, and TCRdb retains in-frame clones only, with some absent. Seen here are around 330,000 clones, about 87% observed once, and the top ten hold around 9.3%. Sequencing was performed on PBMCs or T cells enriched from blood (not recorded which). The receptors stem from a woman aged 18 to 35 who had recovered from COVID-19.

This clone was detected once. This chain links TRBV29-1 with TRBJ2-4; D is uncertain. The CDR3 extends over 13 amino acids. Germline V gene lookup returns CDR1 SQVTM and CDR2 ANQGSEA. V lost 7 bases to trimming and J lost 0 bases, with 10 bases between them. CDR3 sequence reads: CSASAVAKNIQYF. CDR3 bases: TGCAGCGCGTCGGCGGTAGCCAAAAACATTCAGTACTTC.

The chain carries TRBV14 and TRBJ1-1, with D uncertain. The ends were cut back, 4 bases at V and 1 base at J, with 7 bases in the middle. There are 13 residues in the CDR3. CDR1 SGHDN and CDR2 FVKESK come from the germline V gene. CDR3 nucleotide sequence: TGTGCCAGCAGCCCCGGTAGGAACACTGAAGCTTTCTTT. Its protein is CASSPGRNTEAFF.

CDR3 nucleotide sequence: TGCGCCAGCAGCTCTACACCCTCGCGGGGTGGTGAAAAACTGTTTTTT. This translates into CASSSTPSRGGEKLFF. The V gene is TRBV4-3, the J gene TRBJ1-4; D gene uncertain. The CDR3 totals 16 residues. Germline CDR1 is LGHNA and CDR2 is YSLEER. V was trimmed by 5 bases and J by 7 bases, leaving 20 bases between them.

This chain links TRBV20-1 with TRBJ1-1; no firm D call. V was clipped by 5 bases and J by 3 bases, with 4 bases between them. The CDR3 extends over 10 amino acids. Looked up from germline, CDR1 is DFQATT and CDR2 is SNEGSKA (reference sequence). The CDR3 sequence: CSAPDTEAFF. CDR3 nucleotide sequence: TGCAGTGCTCCGGACACTGAAGCTTTCTTT.

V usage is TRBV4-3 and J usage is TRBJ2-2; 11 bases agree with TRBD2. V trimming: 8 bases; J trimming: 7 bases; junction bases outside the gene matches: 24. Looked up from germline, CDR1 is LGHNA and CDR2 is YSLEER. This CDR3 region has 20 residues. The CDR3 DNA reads TGCGCCAGCCAAACCCGTTACTCTTATAGCGGGGGGGCCGACAGCGGGGAGCTGTTTTTT. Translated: CASQTRYSYSGGADSGELFF.

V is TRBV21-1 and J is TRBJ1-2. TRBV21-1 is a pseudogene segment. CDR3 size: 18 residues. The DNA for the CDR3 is TGTGCCAGCAGCAAAAACAAAGTTTACCGAGGGAGGTGCTATGGCTACACCTTC. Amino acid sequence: CASSKNKVYRGRCYGYTF.

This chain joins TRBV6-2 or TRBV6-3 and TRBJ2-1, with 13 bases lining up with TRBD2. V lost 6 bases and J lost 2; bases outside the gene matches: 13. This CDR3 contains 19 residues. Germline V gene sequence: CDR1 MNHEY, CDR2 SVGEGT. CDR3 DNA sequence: TGTGCCAGCAGCTCCCGCACTAGCGGGGGGGGAAGCCCCTACAATGAGCAGTTCTTC. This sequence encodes CASSSRTSGGGSPYNEQFF.

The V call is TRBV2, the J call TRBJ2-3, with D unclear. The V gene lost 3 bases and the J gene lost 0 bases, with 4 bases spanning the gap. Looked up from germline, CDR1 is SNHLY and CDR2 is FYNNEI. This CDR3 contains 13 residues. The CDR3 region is CASSDSSTDTQYF. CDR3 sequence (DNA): TGTGCCAGCAGTGATTCTAGCACAGATACGCAGTATTTT. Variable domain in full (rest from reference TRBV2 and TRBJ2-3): EPEVTQTPSHQVTQMGQEVILRCVPISNHLYFYWYRQILGQKVEFLVSFYNNEISEKSEIFDDQFSVERPDGSNFTLKIRSTKLEDSAMYFCASSDSSTDTQYFGPGTRLTVL.

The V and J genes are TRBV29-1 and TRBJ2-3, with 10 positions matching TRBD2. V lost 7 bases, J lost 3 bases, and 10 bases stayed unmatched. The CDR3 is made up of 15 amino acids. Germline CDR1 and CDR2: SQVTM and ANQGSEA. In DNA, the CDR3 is TGCAGCGCCTCTCAAGCGGGGGGGCCGACAGATACGCAGTATTTT. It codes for CSASQAGGPTDTQYF.

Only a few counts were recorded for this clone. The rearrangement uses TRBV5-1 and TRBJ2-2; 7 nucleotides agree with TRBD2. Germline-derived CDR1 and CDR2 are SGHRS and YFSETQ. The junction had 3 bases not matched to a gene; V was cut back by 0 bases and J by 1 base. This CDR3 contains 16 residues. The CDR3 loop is CASSLAGGGNTGELFF. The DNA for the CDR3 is TGCGCCAGCAGCTTGGCTGGCGGGGGGAACACCGGGGAGCTGTTTTTT.

The DNA for the CDR3 is TGTGCCAGCCGGGGGACGCTATGGGGCACTGAAGCTTTCTTT. Translated, it gives CASRGTLWGTEAFF. The V gene is TRBV28, the J gene TRBJ1-1; a weak D match, TRBD1 (5 bases). Trimming removed 8 bases at V and 4 bases at J, with 17 bases between. CDR1 is MDHEN, CDR2 SYDVKM, per germline. The CDR3 has 14 amino acids.

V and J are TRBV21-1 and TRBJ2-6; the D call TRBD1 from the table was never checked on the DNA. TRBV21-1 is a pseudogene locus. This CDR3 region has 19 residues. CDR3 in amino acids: CASSKAGAGAISGANVLTF. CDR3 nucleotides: TGTGCCAGCAGCAAAGCCGGGGCAGGGGCAATCTCTGGGGCCAACGTCCTGACTTTC.

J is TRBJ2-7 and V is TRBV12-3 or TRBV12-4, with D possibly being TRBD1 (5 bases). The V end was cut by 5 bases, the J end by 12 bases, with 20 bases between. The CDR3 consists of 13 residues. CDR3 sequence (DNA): TGTGCCAGCAGTCCAAATGTCCTCGACAGTGCGTACTTC. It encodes CASSPNVLDSAYF.

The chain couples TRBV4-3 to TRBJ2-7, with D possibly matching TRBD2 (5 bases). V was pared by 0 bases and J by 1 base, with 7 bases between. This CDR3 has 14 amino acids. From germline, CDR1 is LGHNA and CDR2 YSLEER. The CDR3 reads CASSQERGSYEQYF. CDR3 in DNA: TGCGCCAGCAGCCAAGAACGGGGATCCTACGAGCAGTACTTC.

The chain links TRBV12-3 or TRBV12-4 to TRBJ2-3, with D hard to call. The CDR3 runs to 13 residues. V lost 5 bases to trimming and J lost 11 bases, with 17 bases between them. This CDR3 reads CASSQYEPPQQYF. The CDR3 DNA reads TGTGCCAGCAGTCAATATGAGCCCCCTCAGCAGTATTTT.

Here the CDR3 reads CASSQGRGRDTEAFF. DNA of the CDR3: TGCGCCAGCAGCCAAGGTAGGGGGCGGGACACTGAAGCTTTCTTT. The genes are TRBV4-3 and TRBJ1-1, with TRBD1 matching 7 bases. There are 15 residues in the CDR3. V gave up 1 base and J gave up 3 bases; unmatched junction bases: 5. Germline-derived CDR1 and CDR2 are LGHNA and YSLEER.

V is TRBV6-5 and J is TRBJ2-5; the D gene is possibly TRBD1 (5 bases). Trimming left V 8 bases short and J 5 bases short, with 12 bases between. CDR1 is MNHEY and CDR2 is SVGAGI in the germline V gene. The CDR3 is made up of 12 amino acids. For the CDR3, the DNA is TGTGCCAGCCGCCAGGGTTTGGAGACCCAGTACTTC. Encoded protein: CASRQGLETQYF.

The CDR3 region has the DNA TGTGCCAGCAGTTCACATGGTGGGGCAGATAAGTACTTC. This sequence encodes CASSSHGGADKYF. V and J are TRBV28 and TRBJ2-7, with D tentatively TRBD1 (5 bases). V was pared by 4 bases and J by 11 bases, with 18 bases between. In germline, CDR1 is MDHEN, CDR2 SYDVKM. This CDR3 has 13 residues. Combining the CDR3 with reference TRBV28 and TRBJ2-7 gives the whole variable domain DVKVTQSSRYLVKRTGEKVFLECVQDMDHENMFWYRQDPGLGLRLIYFSYDVKMKEKGDIPEGYSVSREKKERFSLILESASTNQTSMYLCASSSHGGADKYFGPGTRLTVT.

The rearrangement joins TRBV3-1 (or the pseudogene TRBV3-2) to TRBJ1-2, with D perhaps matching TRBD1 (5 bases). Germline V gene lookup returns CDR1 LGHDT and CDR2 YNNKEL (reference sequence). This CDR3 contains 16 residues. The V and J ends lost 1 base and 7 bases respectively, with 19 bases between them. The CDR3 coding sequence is TGTGCCAGCAGCCAAGCTATTGCGGGGACTGTGGGTGGCTACACCTTC. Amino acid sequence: CASSQAIAGTVGGYTF.

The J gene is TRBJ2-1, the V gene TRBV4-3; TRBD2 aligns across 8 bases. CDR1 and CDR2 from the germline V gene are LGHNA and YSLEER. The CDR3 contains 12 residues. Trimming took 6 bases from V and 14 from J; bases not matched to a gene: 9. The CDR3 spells CASRGDSGVKFF. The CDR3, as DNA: TGCGCCAGCAGGGGCGATAGCGGGGTTAAGTTCTTC.

This CDR3 reads CAISDSRLGGEQYF. DNA of the CDR3: TGTGCCATCAGTGACTCGCGCCTAGGGGGCGAGCAGTACTTC. The chain joins TRBV10-3 to TRBJ2-7, with D tentatively TRBD1 (6 bases). Trimming removed 3 bases from V and 6 bases from J, with 15 bases in between. This CDR3 is 14 amino acids long. CDR1 is ENHRY and CDR2 is SYGVKD in the germline V gene.

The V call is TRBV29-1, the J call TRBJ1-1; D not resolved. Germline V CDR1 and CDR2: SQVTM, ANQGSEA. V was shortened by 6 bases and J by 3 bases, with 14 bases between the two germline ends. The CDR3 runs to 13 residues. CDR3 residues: CSVAGRTDTEAFF. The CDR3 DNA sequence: TGCAGCGTCGCGGGGAGGACTGACACTGAAGCTTTCTTT.

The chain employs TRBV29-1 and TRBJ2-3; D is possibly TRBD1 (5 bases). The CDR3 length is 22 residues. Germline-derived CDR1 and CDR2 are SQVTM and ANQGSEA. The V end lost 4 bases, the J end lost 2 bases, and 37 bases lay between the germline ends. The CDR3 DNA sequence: TGCAGCGTTGGGGGTCAGGCCAAGGTGGAACCCCCAGGGTGGGCTTACACAGATACGCAGTATTTT. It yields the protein CSVGGQAKVEPPGWAYTDTQYF.

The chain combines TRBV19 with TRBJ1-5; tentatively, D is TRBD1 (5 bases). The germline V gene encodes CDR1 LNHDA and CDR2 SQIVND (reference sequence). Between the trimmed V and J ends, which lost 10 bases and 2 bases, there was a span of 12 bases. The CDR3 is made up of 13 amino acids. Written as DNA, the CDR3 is TGTGCCACCTCCGGGGGTGGCAATCAGCCCCAGCATTTT. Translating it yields CATSGGGNQPQHF. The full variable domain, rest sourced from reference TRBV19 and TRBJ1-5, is DGGITQSPKYLFRKEGQNVTLSCEQNLNHDAMYWYRQDPGQGLRLIYYSQIVNDFQKGDIAEGYSVSREKKESFPLTVTSAQKNPTAFYLCATSGGGNQPQHFGDGTRLSIL.

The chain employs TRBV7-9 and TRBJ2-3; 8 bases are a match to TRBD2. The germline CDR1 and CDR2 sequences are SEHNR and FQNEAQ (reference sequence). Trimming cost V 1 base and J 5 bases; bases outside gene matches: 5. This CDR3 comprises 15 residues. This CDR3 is CASSLVAGGGDTQYF. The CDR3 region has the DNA TGTGCCAGCAGCTTAGTTGCGGGGGGTGGAGATACGCAGTATTTT.

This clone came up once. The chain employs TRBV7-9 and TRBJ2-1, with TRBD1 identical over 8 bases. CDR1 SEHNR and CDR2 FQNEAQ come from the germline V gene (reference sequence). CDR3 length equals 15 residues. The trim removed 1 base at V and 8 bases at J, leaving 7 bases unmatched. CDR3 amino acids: CASSLVGQGADEQFF. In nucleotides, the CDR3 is TGTGCCAGCAGCTTAGTGGGGCAGGGGGCCGATGAGCAGTTCTTC.

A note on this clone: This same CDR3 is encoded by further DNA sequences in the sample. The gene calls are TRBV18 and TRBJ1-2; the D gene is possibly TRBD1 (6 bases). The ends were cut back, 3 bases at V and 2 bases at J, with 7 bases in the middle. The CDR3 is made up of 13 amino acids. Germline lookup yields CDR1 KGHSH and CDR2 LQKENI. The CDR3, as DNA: TGTGCCAGCTCACCGAGGGGGAACTATGGCTACACCTTC. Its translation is CASSPRGNYGYTF.

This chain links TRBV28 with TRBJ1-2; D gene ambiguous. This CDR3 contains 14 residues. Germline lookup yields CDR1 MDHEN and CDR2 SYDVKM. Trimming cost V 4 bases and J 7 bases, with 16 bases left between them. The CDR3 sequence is CASSYPAEAAGYTF. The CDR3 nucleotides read TGTGCCAGCAGTTACCCCGCGGAAGCGGCTGGCTACACCTTC.

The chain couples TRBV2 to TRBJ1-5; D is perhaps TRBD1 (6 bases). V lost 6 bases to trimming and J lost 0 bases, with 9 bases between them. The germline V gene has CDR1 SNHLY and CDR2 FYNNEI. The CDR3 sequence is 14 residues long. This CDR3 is CASSLTGSNQPQHF. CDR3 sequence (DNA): TGTGCCAGCAGCCTGACAGGTAGCAATCAGCCCCAGCATTTT.

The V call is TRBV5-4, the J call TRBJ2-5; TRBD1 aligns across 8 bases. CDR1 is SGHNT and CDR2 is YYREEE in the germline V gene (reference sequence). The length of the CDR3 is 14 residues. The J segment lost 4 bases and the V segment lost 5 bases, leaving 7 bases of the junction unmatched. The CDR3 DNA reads TGTGCCAGCAGTTTGACAGGGGCCGGAGAGACCCAGTACTTC. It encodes CASSLTGAGETQYF.

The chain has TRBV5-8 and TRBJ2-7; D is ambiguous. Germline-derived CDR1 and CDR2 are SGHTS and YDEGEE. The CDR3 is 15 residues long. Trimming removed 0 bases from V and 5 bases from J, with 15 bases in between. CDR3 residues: CASSLALSGSDEQYF. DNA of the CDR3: TGTGCCAGCAGCTTGGCTTTGTCCGGGTCGGACGAGCAGTACTTC.